Shown below are 15 T cell receptor beta chains from a single sample sequenced in a study of Graves' ophthalmopathy and Graves' hyperthyroidism. The authors amplified TCR beta CDR3 regions, and they did so from RNA transcripts for repertoire sequencing. The library came from an HTBI-primed first-round RT-PCR and a second-round multiplex PCR. TCRdb passed the multiplex PCR reads through MiXCR, listing each CDR3 protein once. The sample has some 160,000 distinct CDR3 sequences; around 40% are singletons. The source material was peripheral blood. These receptors all stem from a man aged 25-45 years with Graves' ophthalmopathy.

The chain recombines TRBV6-5 with TRBJ2-5; maybe TRBD2 (7 bases). V was clipped by 2 bases and J by 4 bases, with 17 bases between them. There are 16 residues in the CDR3. Germline loops: CDR1 MNHEY, CDR2 SVGAGI. CDR3 in amino acids: CASSYGEGGGVETQYF. The CDR3 DNA follows: TGTGCCAGCAGTTACGGAGAGGGAGGGGGTGTAGAGACCCAGTACTTC.

Only one count was recorded for this clonotype. CDR3 sequence: CASSLRQPSYNSPLHF. CDR3 nucleotides: TGTGCCAGCAGCTTAAGACAGCCAAGCTATAATTCACCCCTCCACTTT. The rearrangement joins TRBV11-2 to TRBJ1-6, with a tentative D call TRBD1 (5 bases). Germline V gene lookup returns CDR1 SGHAT and CDR2 FQNNGV. This CDR3 has 16 amino acids. Trimming took 2 bases from V and 3 from J, leaving 11 bases between them.

The genes are TRBV20-1 and TRBJ1-5; 9 bases line up with TRBD1. V lost 5 bases, J lost 15 bases, and 11 bases stayed unmatched. The CDR3 is made up of 12 amino acids. CDR1 is DFQATT and CDR2 is SNEGSKA in the germline V gene (reference sequence). The CDR3 coding sequence is TGCAGTGCTCCTCGGGCCGGGACAGGGTTGCATTTT. Protein: CSAPRAGTGLHF.

This clonotype showed up many times. This chain connects TRBV6-5 to TRBJ1-1, with a weak D call TRBD1 (5 bases). The V gene's germline CDR1 is MNHEY and CDR2 SVGAGI. Between the trimmed V and J ends, which lost 7 bases and 11 bases, there was a span of 17 bases. The CDR3 is 12 residues long. The CDR3 is CASTSEGAKAFF. The CDR3 bases are TGTGCCAGCACCTCGGAAGGGGCTAAGGCTTTCTTT.

This chain uses TRBV19 with TRBJ1-1; unclear D gene. This CDR3 region has 16 residues. The V end was cut by 1 base, the J end by 0 bases, with 12 bases between. CDR1 is LNHDA and CDR2 is SQIVND in the germline V gene (reference sequence). The CDR3 sequence: CASSIGVSRMNTEAFF. CDR3 in DNA: TGTGCCAGTAGTATAGGGGTTAGCAGGATGAACACTGAAGCTTTCTTT.

This clonotype showed up many times. The gene calls are TRBV24-1 and TRBJ1-1; D uncertain. The germline V gene has CDR1 KGHDR and CDR2 SFDVKD. Between the trimmed V and J ends, which lost 4 bases and 1 base, there was a span of 3 bases. CDR3 length: 12 residues. CDR3 residues: CATSDPNTEAFF. The CDR3 nucleotides are TGTGCCACCAGTGACCCGAACACTGAAGCTTTCTTT.

The chain links TRBV20-1 to TRBJ1-5, with D possibly TRBD1 on 5 matching bases. The CDR3 spans 15 residues. Germline values: CDR1 DFQATT, CDR2 SNEGSKA (reference sequence). The ends were cut back, 0 bases at V and 3 bases at J, with 12 bases in the middle. CDR3: CSARDSGTFNQPQHF. CDR3 in DNA: TGCAGTGCTAGAGATAGTGGGACTTTCAATCAGCCCCAGCATTTT.

V gene TRBV6-1 combines with J gene TRBJ2-7; D gene ambiguous. This CDR3 region has 12 residues. V lost 4 bases and J 5 bases, leaving 9 bases between the germline ends. Germline lookup yields CDR1 MNHNS and CDR2 SASEGT. CDR3 sequence reads: CASSASADEQYF. CDR3 nucleotide sequence: TGTGCCAGCAGTGCGTCGGCAGACGAGCAGTACTTC.

This chain connects TRBV12-3 or TRBV12-4 to TRBJ1-5, with unresolved D. The ends were cut back, 6 bases at V and 7 bases at J, with 7 bases in the middle. This CDR3 region has 11 residues. The chain's CDR3 is CASRGGQPQHF. CDR3 in DNA: TGTGCCAGCAGGGGTGGCCAGCCCCAGCATTTT.

The chain uses TRBV6-1 and TRBJ1-3; D unresolved. Germline V gives CDR1 MNHNS, CDR2 SASEGT. This CDR3 is built from 14 residues. V lost 6 bases to trimming and J lost 0 bases, with 9 bases between them. CDR3 sequence (DNA): TGTGCCAGCAGGGCGGATTACTCTGGAAACACCATATATTTT. This translates into CASRADYSGNTIYF.

The chain carries TRBV24-1 and TRBJ2-2; tentative D call: TRBD2 (5 bases). V was clipped by 4 bases and J by 1 base, with 15 bases between them. The CDR3 loop spans 17 amino acids. Germline CDR1 reads KGHDR; CDR2 reads SFDVKD. As DNA, the CDR3 is TGTGCCACCAGTGACCACCGAGGGCTAGGGAACACCGGGGAGCTGTTTTTT. Translating it yields CATSDHRGLGNTGELFF.

This clonotype was detected ten times or more. The V and J genes are TRBV27 and TRBJ2-7; 9 bases map to TRBD2. The CDR3 is 17 amino acids. The germline gives CDR1 MNHEY, CDR2 SMNVEV (reference sequence). J gave up 7 bases and V 3 bases, and 16 bases lay outside the gene matches. The CDR3 protein is CASSLGPLTSGRWEQYF. CDR3 bases: TGTGCCAGCAGTTTGGGGCCGCTGACTAGCGGTCGTTGGGAGCAGTACTTC.

This clonotype was detected ten times or more. The chain links TRBV6-5 to TRBJ1-5; tentatively, D is TRBD1 (5 bases). Germline CDR1 and CDR2: MNHEY and SVGAGI. Trimming took 0 bases from V and 6 from J, leaving 6 bases between them. The CDR3 has 13 amino acids. The CDR3 loop reads CASSYSRGQPQHF. The CDR3 DNA is TGTGCCAGCAGTTACTCTAGGGGTCAGCCCCAGCATTTT.

V usage is TRBV7-2 and J usage is TRBJ2-5, with D possibly TRBD1 on 6 matching bases. CDR1 and CDR2 (germline): SGHTA, FQGNSA. The CDR3 length is 16 residues. The ends were cut back, 0 bases at V and 2 bases at J, with 13 bases in the middle. In DNA, the CDR3 is TGTGCCAGCAGCTTAGCACCCGGGACACGACAAGAGACCCAGTACTTC. Translating gives CASSLAPGTRQETQYF.

J is TRBJ2-7 and V is TRBV11-2, with 10 positions matching TRBD1. Germline loops: CDR1 SGHAT, CDR2 FQNNGV. V shed 3 bases and J 3 bases; nucleotides not matched to a gene: 5. The CDR3 spans 15 residues. CDR3 bases: TGTGCCAGCAGCTTCTCGCGGACAGGGGGCTACGAGCAGTACTTC. This sequence encodes CASSFSRTGGYEQYF.